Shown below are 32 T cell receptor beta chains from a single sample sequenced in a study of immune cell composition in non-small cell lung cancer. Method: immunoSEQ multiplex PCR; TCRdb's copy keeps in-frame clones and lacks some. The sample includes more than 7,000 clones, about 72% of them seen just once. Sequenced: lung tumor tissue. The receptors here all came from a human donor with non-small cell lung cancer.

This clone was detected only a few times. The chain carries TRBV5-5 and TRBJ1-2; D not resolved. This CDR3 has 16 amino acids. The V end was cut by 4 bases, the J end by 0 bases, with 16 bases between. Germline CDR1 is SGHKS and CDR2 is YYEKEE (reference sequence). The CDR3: CASSLNSPLANYGYTF. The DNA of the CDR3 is TGTGCCAGCAGCCTTAACTCACCCTTAGCTAACTATGGCTACACCTTC.

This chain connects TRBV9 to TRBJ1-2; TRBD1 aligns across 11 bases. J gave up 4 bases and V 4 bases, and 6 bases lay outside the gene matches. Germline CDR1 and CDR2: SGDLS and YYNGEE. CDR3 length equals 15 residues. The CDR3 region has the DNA TGTGCCAGCAGCTCCCGGGACAGGGGGAGCTATGGCTACACCTTC. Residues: CASSSRDRGSYGYTF.

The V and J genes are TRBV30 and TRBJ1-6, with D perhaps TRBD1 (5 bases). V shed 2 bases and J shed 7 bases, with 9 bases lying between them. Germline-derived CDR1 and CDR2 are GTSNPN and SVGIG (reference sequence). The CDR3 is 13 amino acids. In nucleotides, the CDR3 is TGTGCCTGGAGTTCAGGGAGGAATTCACCCCTCCACTTT. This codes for CAWSSGRNSPLHF.

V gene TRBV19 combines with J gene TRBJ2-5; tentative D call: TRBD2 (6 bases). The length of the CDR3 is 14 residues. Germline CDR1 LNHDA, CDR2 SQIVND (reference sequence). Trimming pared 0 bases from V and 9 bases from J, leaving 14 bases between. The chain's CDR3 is CASSIDWRSGAQYF. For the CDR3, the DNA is TGTGCCAGTAGTATAGATTGGCGGTCGGGGGCCCAGTACTTC.

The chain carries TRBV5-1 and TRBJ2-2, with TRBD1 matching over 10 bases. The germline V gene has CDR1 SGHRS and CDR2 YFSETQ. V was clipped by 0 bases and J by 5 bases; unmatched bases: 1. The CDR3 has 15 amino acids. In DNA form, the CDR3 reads TGCGCCAGCAGCTTGGGACAGGGGGCTACCGGGGAGCTGTTTTTT. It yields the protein CASSLGQGATGELFF.

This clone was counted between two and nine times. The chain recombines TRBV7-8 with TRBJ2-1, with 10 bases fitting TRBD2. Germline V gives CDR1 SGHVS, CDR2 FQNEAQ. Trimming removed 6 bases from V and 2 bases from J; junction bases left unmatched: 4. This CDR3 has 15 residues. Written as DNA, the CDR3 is TGTGCCAGCAGTCCGAGCGGGGGGGCCTACAATGAGCAGTTCTTC. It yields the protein CASSPSGGAYNEQFF.

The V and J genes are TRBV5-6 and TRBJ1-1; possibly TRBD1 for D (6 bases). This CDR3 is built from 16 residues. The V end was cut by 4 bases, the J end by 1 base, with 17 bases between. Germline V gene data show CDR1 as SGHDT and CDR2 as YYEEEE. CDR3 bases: TGTGCCAGCAGCCCAAGTGGGGGCGCATGGAACACTGAAGCTTTCTTT. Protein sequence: CASSPSGGAWNTEAFF.

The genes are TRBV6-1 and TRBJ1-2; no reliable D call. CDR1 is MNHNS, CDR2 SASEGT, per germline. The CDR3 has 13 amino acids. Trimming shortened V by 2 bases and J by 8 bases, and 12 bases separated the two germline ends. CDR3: CASSEWIGGGYTF. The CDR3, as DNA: TGTGCCAGCAGTGAATGGATAGGCGGAGGCTACACCTTC.

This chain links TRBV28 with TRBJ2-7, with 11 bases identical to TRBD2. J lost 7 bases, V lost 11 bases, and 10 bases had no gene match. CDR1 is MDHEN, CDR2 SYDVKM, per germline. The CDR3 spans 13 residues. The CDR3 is CAHQGRLAGEQYF. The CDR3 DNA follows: TGTGCCCACCAGGGGAGACTAGCGGGAGAGCAGTACTTC.

CDR3 DNA sequence: TGTGCCAGCAGCCCCCCCGGGACAGGGGCCTACGAGCAGTACTTC. Protein: CASSPPGTGAYEQYF. The V gene is TRBV9, the J gene TRBJ2-7, with 10 positions matching TRBD1. V was clipped by 4 bases and J by 2 bases; unmatched bases: 6. This CDR3 region has 15 residues. CDR1 is SGDLS and CDR2 is YYNGEE in the germline V gene.

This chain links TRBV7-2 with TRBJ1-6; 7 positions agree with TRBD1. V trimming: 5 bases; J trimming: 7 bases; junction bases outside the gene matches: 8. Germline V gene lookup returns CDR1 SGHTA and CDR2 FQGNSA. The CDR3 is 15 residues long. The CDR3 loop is CASSPGSRGNSPLHF. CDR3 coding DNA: TGTGCCAGCAGCCCAGGATCCAGGGGGAATTCACCCCTCCACTTT. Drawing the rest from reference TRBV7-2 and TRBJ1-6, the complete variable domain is GAGVSQSPSNKVTEKGKDVELRCDPISGHTALYWYRQSLGQGLEFLIYFQGNSAPDKSGLPSDRFSAERTGGSVSTLTIQRTQQEDSAVYLCASSPGSRGNSPLHFGNGTRLTVT.

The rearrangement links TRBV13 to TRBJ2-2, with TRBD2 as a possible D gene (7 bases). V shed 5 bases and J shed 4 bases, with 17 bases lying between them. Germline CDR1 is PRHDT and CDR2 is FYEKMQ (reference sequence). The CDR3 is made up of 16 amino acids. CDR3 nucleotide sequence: TGTGCCAGCAGCCAACTCCGGGGGGCTCCCACCGGGGAGCTGTTTTTT. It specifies CASSQLRGAPTGELFF.

CDR3 in amino acids: CASSLRLAGAEQFF. In DNA, the CDR3 is TGCGCCAGCAGCTTGAGACTAGCGGGAGCCGAGCAGTTCTTC. J is TRBJ2-1 and V is TRBV5-1; 12 nucleotides match TRBD2. Trimming cost V 1 base and J 10 bases; bases outside gene matches: 3. This CDR3 is built from 14 residues. From germline, CDR1 is SGHRS and CDR2 YFSETQ.

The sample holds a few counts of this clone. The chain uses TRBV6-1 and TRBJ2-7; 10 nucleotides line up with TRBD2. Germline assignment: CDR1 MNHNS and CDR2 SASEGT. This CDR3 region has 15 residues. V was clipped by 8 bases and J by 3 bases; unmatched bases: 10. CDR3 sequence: CASGGLAETLYEQYF. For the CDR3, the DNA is TGTGCCAGCGGTGGACTAGCGGAGACCCTCTACGAGCAGTACTTC.

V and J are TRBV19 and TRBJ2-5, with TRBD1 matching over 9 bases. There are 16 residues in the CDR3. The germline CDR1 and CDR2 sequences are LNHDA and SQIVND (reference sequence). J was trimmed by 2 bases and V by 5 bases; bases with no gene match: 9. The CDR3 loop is CASSWGQGIPQETQYF. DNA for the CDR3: TGTGCCAGTAGTTGGGGACAGGGAATCCCACAAGAGACCCAGTACTTC.

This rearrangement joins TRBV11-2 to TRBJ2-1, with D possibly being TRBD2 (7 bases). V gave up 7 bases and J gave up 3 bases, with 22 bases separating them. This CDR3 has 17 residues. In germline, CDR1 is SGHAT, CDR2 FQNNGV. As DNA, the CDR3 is TGTGCCAGCAAAGGTTTAGGAGCGGGACACCACTACAATGAGCAGTTCTTC. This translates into CASKGLGAGHHYNEQFF. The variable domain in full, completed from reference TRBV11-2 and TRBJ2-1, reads EAGVAQSPRYKIIEKRQSVAFWCNPISGHATLYWYQQILGQGPKLLIQFQNNGVVDDSQLPKDRFSAERLKGVDSTLKIQPAKLEDSAVYLCASKGLGAGHHYNEQFFGPGTRLTVL.

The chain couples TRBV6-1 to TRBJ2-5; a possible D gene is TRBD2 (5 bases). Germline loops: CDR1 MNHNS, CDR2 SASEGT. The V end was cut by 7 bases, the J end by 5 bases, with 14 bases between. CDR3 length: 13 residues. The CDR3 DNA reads TGTGCCAGCACCGTACTAGGGCGGGAGACCCAGTACTTC. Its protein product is CASTVLGRETQYF.

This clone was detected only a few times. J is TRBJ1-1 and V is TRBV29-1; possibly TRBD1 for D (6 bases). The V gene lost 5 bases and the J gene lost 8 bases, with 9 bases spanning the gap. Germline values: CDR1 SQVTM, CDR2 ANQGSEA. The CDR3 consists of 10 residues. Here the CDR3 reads CSVTTGEAFF. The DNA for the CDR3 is TGCAGCGTTACTACAGGGGAAGCTTTCTTT.

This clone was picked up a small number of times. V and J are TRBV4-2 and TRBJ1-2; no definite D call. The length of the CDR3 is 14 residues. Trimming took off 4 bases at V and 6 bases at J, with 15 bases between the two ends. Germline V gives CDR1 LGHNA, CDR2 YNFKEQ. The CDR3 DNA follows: TGTGCCAGCAGCCCCTTGCGGAGCGGCGATGGCTACACCTTC. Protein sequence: CASSPLRSGDGYTF.

CDR3 region: CASSSYRGANEKLFF. CDR3 in DNA: TGTGCCAGCAGTAGTTACAGGGGTGCTAATGAAAAACTGTTTTTT. J is TRBJ1-4 and V is TRBV6-5, with TRBD1 matching 7 bases. The CDR3 covers 15 residues. Germline V gene data show CDR1 as MNHEY and CDR2 as SVGAGI. V was pared by 5 bases and J by 3 bases, with 6 bases of the junction left unmatched.

CDR3 nucleotide sequence: TGTGCCAGCAGTTACCTTTCGACAGGTTGGGAGTACACCTTC. It yields the protein CASSYLSTGWEYTF. This rearrangement joins TRBV6-5 to TRBJ1-2, with a weak D call TRBD1 (6 bases). Trimming removed 2 bases from V and 11 bases from J, with 18 bases in between. This CDR3 contains 14 residues. CDR1 is MNHEY and CDR2 is SVGAGI in the germline V gene.

CDR3 amino acids: CASSFPQGAPMNTEAFF. The CDR3 DNA reads TGTGCCAGCAGTTTCCCACAGGGGGCCCCCATGAACACTGAAGCTTTCTTT. This chain joins TRBV28 and TRBJ1-1, with TRBD1 identical over 9 bases. From germline, CDR1 is MDHEN and CDR2 SYDVKM. Trimming removed 3 bases from V and 0 bases from J; junction bases left unmatched: 8. The CDR3 extends over 17 amino acids.

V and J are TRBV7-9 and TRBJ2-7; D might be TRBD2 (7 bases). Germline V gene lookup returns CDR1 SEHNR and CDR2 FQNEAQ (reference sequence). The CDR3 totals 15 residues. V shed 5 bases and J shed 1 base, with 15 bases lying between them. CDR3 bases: TGTGCCAGCAGCCAAGGGGGGGTTGCGTCCTACGAGCAGTACTTC. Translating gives CASSQGGVASYEQYF.

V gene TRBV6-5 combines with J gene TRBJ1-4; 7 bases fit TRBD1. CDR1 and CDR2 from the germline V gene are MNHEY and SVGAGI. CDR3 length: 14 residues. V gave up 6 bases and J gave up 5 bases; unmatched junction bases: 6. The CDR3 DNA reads TGTGCCAGCAGGTACGGACAGGAGAATGAAAAACTGTTTTTT. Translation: CASRYGQENEKLFF.

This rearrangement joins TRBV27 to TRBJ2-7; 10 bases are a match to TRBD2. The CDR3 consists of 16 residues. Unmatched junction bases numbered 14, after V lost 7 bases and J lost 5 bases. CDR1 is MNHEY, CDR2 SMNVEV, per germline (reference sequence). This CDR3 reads CASTPGETSGRNEQYF. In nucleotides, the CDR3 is TGTGCCAGCACCCCTGGGGAGACTAGCGGGCGAAACGAGCAGTACTTC.

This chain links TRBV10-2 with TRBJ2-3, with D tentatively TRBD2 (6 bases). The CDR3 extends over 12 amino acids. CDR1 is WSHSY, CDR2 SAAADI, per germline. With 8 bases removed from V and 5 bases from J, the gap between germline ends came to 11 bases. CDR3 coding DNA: TGCGCCAGCTGGGACTTAAGAGATACGCAGTATTTT. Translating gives CASWDLRDTQYF.

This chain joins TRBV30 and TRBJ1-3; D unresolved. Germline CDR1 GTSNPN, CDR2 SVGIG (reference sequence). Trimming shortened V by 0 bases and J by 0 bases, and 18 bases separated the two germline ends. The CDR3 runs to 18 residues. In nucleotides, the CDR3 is TGTGCCTGGAGTGTCGAAGGGCGCGGAGCGGGCTCTGGAAACACCATATATTTT. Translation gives CAWSVEGRGAGSGNTIYF.

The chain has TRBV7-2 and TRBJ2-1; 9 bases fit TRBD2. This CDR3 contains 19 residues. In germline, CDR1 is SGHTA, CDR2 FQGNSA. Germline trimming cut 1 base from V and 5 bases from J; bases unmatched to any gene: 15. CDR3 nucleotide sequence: TGTGCCAGCAGCTTAGAGAGCGGGCCCAGGACTAGCGCTAACAATGAGCAGTTCTTC. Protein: CASSLESGPRTSANNEQFF.

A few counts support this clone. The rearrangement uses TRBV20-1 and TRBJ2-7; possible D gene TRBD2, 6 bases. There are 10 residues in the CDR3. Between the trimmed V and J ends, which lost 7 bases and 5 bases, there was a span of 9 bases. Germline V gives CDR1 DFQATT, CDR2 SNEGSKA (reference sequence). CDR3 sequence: CSVRGNEQYF. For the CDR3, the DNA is TGCAGTGTGCGGGGCAACGAGCAGTACTTC.

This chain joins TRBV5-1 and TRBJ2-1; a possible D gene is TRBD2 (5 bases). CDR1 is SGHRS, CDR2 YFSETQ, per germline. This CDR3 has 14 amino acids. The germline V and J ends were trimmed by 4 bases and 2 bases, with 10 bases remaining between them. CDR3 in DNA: TGCGCCAGCAGCAAAGACTATCCCTACAATGAGCAGTTCTTC. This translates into CASSKDYPYNEQFF. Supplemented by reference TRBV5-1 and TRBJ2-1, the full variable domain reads KAGVTQTPRYLIKTRGQQVTLSCSPISGHRSVSWYQQTPGQGLQFLFEYFSETQRNKGNFPGRFSGRQFSNSRSEMNVSTLELGDSALYLCASSKDYPYNEQFFGPGTRLTVL.

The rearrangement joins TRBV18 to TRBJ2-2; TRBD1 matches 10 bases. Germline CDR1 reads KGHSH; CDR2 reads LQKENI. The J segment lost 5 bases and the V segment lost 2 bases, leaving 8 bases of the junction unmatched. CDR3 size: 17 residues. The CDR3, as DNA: TGTGCCAGCTCACCATCGACAGGGGGCGCAGGGACCGGGGAGCTGTTTTTT. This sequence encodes CASSPSTGGAGTGELFF.

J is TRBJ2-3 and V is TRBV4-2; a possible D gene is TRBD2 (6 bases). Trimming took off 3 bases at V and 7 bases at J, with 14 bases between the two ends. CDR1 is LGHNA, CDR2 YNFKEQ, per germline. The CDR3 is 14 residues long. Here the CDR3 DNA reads TGTGCCAGCAGCCACGGGGGTGACACGTATACGCAGTATTTT. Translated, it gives CASSHGGDTYTQYF.